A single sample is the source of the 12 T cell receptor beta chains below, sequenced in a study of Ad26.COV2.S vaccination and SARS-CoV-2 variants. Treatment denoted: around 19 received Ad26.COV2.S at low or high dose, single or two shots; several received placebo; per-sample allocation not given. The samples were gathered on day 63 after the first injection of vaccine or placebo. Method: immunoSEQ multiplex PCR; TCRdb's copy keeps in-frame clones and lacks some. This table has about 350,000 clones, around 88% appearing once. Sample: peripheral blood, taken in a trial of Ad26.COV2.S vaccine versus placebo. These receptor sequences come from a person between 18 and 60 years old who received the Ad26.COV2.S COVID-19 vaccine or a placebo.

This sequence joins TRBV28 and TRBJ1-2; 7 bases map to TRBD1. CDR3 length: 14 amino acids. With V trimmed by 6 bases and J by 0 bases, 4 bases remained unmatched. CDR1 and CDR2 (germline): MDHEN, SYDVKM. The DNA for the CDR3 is TGTGCCAGCAGCCAGGGGGGAACTAACTATGGCTACACCTTC. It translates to CASSQGGTNYGYTF.

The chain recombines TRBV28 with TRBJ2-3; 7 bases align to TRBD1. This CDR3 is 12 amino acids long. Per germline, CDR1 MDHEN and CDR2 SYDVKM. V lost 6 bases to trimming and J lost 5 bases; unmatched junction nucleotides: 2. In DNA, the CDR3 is TGTGCCAGCAGGAGGGGGCAAGATACGCAGTATTTT. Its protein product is CASRRGQDTQYF.

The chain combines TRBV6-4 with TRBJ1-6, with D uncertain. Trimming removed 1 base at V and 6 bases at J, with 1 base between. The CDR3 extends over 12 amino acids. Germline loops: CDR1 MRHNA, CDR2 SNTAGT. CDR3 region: CASSDFNSPLHF. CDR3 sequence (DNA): TGTGCCAGCAGTGACTTTAATTCACCCCTCCACTTT.

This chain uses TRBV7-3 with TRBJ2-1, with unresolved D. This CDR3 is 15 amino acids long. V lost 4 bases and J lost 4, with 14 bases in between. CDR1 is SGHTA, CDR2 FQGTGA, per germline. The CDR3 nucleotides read TGTGCCAGCAGCTCTACCGAGAGATCTTACAATGAGCAGTTCTTC. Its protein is CASSSTERSYNEQFF.

CDR3 loop: CASSPDSNQPQHF. The CDR3 bases are TGTGCCAGCTCACCGGACAGCAATCAGCCCCAGCATTTT. V and J are TRBV18 and TRBJ1-5, with D unclear. CDR3 size: 13 residues. With 3 bases removed from V and 1 base from J, the gap between germline ends came to 4 bases. The germline V gene has CDR1 KGHSH and CDR2 LQKENI.

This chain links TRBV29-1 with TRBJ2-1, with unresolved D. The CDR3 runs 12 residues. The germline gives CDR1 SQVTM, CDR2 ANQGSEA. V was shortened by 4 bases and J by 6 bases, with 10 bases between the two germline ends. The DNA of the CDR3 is TGCAGCGTTGCGACGCTGGTCAATGAGCAGTTCTTC. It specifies CSVATLVNEQFF.

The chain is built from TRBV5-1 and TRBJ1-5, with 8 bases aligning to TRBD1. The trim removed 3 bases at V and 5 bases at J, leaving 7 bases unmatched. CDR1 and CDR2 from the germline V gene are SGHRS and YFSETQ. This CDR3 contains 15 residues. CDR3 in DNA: TGCGCCAGCAGCTACACATCAGGGGGCGATCAGCCCCAGCATTTT. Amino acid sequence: CASSYTSGGDQPQHF.

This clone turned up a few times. As DNA, the CDR3 is TGTGCCACCAGCAGTACGAGGGTGGGGGGCACTGAAGCTTTCTTT. Protein sequence: CATSSTRVGGTEAFF. The V call is TRBV15, the J call TRBJ1-1; weak D call: TRBD1 (5 bases). CDR3 size: 15 residues. Germline V gene sequence: CDR1 LNHNV, CDR2 YYDKDF (reference sequence). The ends were cut back, 3 bases at V and 4 bases at J, with 15 bases in the middle.

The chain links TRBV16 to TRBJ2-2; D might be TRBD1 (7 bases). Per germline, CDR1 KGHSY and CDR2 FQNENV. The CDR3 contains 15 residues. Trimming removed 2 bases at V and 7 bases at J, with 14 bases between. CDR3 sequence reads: CASSQTQGGIGELFF. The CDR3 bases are TGTGCCAGCAGCCAAACCCAGGGGGGCATCGGGGAGCTGTTTTTT.

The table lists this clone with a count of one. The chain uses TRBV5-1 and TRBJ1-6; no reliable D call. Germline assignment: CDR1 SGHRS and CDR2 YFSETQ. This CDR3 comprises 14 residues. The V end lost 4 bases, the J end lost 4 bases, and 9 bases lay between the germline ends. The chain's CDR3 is CASSGEGYNSPLHF. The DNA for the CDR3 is TGCGCCAGCAGCGGGGAGGGTTATAATTCACCCCTCCACTTT.

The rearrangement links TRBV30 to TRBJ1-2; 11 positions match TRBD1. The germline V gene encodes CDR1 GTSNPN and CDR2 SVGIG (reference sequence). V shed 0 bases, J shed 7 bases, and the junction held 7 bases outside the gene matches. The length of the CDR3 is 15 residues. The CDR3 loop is CAWSVLGQGAGGYTF. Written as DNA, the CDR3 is TGTGCCTGGAGTGTTTTAGGACAGGGGGCCGGTGGCTACACCTTC. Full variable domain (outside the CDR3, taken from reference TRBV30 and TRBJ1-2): SQTIHQWPATLVQPVGSPLSLECTVEGTSNPNLYWYRQAAGRGLQLLFYSVGIGQISSEVPQNLSASRPQDRQFILSSKKLLLSDSGFYLCAWSVLGQGAGGYTFGSGTRLTVV.

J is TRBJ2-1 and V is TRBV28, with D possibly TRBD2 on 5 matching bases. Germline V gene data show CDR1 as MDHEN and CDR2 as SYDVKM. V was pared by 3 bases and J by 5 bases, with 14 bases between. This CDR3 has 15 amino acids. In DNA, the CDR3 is TGTGCCAGCAGTTTTTGGGAGTACAAGAACAATGAGCAGTTCTTC. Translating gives CASSFWEYKNNEQFF. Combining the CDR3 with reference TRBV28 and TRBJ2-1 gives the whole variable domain DVKVTQSSRYLVKRTGEKVFLECVQDMDHENMFWYRQDPGLGLRLIYFSYDVKMKEKGDIPEGYSVSREKKERFSLILESASTNQTSMYLCASSFWEYKNNEQFFGPGTRLTVL.